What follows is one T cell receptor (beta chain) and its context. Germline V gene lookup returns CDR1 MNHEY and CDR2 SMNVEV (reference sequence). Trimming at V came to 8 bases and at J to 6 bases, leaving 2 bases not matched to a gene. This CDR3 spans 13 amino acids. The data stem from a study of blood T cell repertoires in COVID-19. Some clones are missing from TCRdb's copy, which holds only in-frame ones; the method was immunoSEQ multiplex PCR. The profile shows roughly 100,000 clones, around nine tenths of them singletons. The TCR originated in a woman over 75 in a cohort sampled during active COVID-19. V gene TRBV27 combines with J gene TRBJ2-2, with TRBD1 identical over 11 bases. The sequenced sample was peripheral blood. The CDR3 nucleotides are TGTGCCAGCTCGGACAGGGGGCCCGGGGAGCTGTTTTTT. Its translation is CASSDRGPGELFF.